This T cell receptor (beta chain) was documented in a study of shared clonotypes between healthy human individuals. Study-level points and caveats: Enrolling few donors narrowed the genetic and exposure-history diversity that was represented.

The V gene lost 5 bases and the J gene lost 0 bases, with 10 bases spanning the gap. The CDR3 is 14 amino acids. In germline, CDR1 is SEHNR, CDR2 FQNEAQ (reference sequence). Turning to this clone: No antigen is known for it.

Original handling: Sequence data from immunoSEQ were junction-only and lacked quality scores; consequently, filtering differed. Sequencing was performed with immunoSEQ multiplex PCR; in TCRdb, only in-frame clones are kept and a portion is missing. V and J calls and clone size come straight from that table; D and trimming were deduced from the DNA. Altogether approximately 2,000,000 clones are present, 85% to 95% being singletons, with the ten largest covering 0.37%. The chain uses TRBV7-9 and TRBJ1-1, with D hard to call. Specimen: naive CD4+ T cells from PBMCs. Subset defined: CD45RA+ positively selected. The TCR sequence derives from a man younger than 30 in good health. Some clones in this sample may be carry-over from other donors' samples. CDR3 in DNA: TGTGCCAGCAGCCCTACTATAATGAACACTGAAGCTTTCTTT. Amino acids: CASSPTIMNTEAFF.